A single sample gave rise to the 20 T cell receptor beta chains below, sequenced in a study of blood T cell repertoires in COVID-19. Method: immunoSEQ multiplex PCR; TCRdb's copy keeps in-frame clones and lacks some. The profile shows about 320,000 clones, about 87% of them singletons. What was sequenced was peripheral blood. The receptors derive from a woman younger than 45 with COVID-19, enrolled during active disease.

The genes are TRBV5-4 and TRBJ2-1, with TRBD1 matching 9 bases. The CDR3 covers 15 residues. V lost 4 bases and J lost 12; bases outside the gene matches: 14. The germline V gene encodes CDR1 SGHNT and CDR2 YYREEE (reference sequence). CDR3 coding DNA: TGTGCCAGCAGCCCGGACAGGGGTGCATCTCGTGGGCAGTTCTTC. Protein sequence: CASSPDRGASRGQFF.

The chain joins TRBV5-1 to TRBJ2-3; a possible D gene is TRBD1 (5 bases). CDR1 and CDR2 from the germline V gene are SGHRS and YFSETQ. V lost 1 base, J lost 4 bases, and 7 bases lay in between. CDR3 length equals 13 residues. CDR3: CASSLQGPDTQYF. As DNA, the CDR3 is TGCGCCAGCAGCTTGCAGGGTCCAGATACGCAGTATTTT.

This chain links TRBV11-2 with TRBJ2-5; D might be TRBD2 (7 bases). CDR1 is SGHAT, CDR2 FQNNGV, per germline. V was pared by 7 bases and J by 1 base, with 16 bases between. This CDR3 spans 15 amino acids. The CDR3 sequence is CASIKGGGIQETQYF. The CDR3 DNA sequence: TGTGCCAGCATCAAGGGGGGGGGTATCCAAGAGACCCAGTACTTC.

The rearrangement uses TRBV5-1 and TRBJ2-3, with 14 bases that match TRBD2. The V segment lost 2 bases and the J segment 1 base; nucleotides outside the gene matches: 6. The CDR3 contains 18 residues. Germline-derived CDR1 and CDR2 are SGHRS and YFSETQ. CDR3 sequence reads: CASSFRLAGGPGTDTQYF. The CDR3 DNA is TGCGCCAGCAGCTTTAGACTAGCGGGGGGGCCGGGCACAGATACGCAGTATTTT.

The chain combines TRBV15 with TRBJ2-5; 9 bases fit TRBD1. Germline assignment: CDR1 LNHNV and CDR2 YYDKDF (reference sequence). V trimming: 0 bases; J trimming: 5 bases; junction bases outside the gene matches: 13. The CDR3 is 18 residues long. CDR3 sequence reads: CATSRDPGQGSIGETQYF. The DNA of the CDR3 is TGTGCCACCAGCAGAGACCCGGGACAGGGTAGCATTGGGGAGACCCAGTACTTC.

This sequence joins TRBV19 and TRBJ1-6, with D possibly TRBD1 on 6 matching bases. This CDR3 is 14 amino acids long. V lost 5 bases to trimming and J lost 8 bases, with 13 bases between them. The germline gives CDR1 LNHDA, CDR2 SQIVND (reference sequence). CDR3 protein: CASSFPTGDSPLHF. In nucleotides, the CDR3 is TGTGCCAGTAGTTTCCCGACAGGAGATTCACCCCTCCACTTT. Full variable domain (remainder filled in from reference TRBV19 and TRBJ1-6): DGGITQSPKYLFRKEGQNVTLSCEQNLNHDAMYWYRQDPGQGLRLIYYSQIVNDFQKGDIAEGYSVSREKKESFPLTVTSAQKNPTAFYLCASSFPTGDSPLHFGNGTRLTVT.

The V call is TRBV4-1, the J call TRBJ1-3; D uncertain. From germline, CDR1 is MGHRA and CDR2 YSYEKL. This CDR3 has 15 residues. Trimming removed 2 bases from V and 0 bases from J, with 8 bases in between. DNA of the CDR3: TGCGCCAGCAGCCAATCAATGAGCTCTGGAAACACCATATATTTT. Translated: CASSQSMSSGNTIYF.

The J gene is TRBJ1-2, the V gene TRBV6-1; D is uncertain. This CDR3 region has 16 residues. The germline CDR1 and CDR2 sequences are MNHNS and SASEGT. Trimming stripped 3 bases from V and 7 bases from J, with 21 bases between. CDR3 coding DNA: TGTGCCAGCAGTGATACCAAAGCCAGGTTAATCGGTGGCTACACCTTC. Protein sequence: CASSDTKARLIGGYTF.

The chain carries TRBV6-2 or TRBV6-3 and TRBJ1-5; D call uncertain. This CDR3 is 19 amino acids long. In germline, CDR1 is MNHEY, CDR2 SVGEGT. V gave up 6 bases and J gave up 0 bases, with 24 bases separating them. CDR3 in DNA: TGTGCCAGCAGCCCCGCGGGTTGGCTAAGGAAATATAGCAATCAGCCCCAGCATTTT. The encoded protein is CASSPAGWLRKYSNQPQHF.

This chain joins TRBV19 and TRBJ1-6; perhaps TRBD1 as D (5 bases). Germline CDR1 is LNHDA and CDR2 is SQIVND (reference sequence). V was clipped by 5 bases and J by 6 bases, with 14 bases between them. This CDR3 is built from 15 residues. CDR3 sequence (DNA): TGTGCCAGTAGTCTCCAAGCCGGGGGTAATTCACCCCTCCACTTT. This encodes CASSLQAGGNSPLHF.

This rearrangement joins TRBV25-1 to TRBJ1-4; 9 bases match TRBD1. J was trimmed by 8 bases and V by 3 bases; bases with no gene match: 7. Germline V lookup: CDR1 MGHDK, CDR2 SYGVNS. The CDR3 is 15 amino acids. The CDR3 nucleotides read TGTGCCAGCAGTGACCCTGGGACAGGGAAAGAAAAACTGTTTTTT. It is translated as CASSDPGTGKEKLFF. Drawing the rest from reference TRBV25-1 and TRBJ1-4, the complete variable domain is EADIYQTPRYLVIGTGKKITLECSQTMGHDKMYWYQQDPGMELHLIHYSYGVNSTEKGDLSSESTVSRIRTEHFPLTLESARPSHTSQYLCASSDPGTGKEKLFFGSGTQLSVL.

The J gene is TRBJ2-3, the V gene TRBV5-6; the match to TRBD2 covers 10 bases. The germline V gene has CDR1 SGHDT and CDR2 YYEEEE. V dropped 5 bases and J dropped 7; count of bases not matched to a gene: 10. The CDR3 extends over 15 amino acids. Written as DNA, the CDR3 is TGTGCCAGCAGGTGGAGCGGGGGGGCCATATATACGCAGTATTTT. Protein: CASRWSGGAIYTQYF.

The chain employs TRBV5-8 and TRBJ2-7; D is perhaps TRBD2 (6 bases). The CDR3 consists of 13 residues. Germline V gene lookup returns CDR1 SGHTS and CDR2 YDEGEE. The V and J ends lost 0 bases and 9 bases respectively, with 13 bases between them. The CDR3 sequence is CASSLGSVGGQYV. The CDR3 DNA reads as TGTGCCAGCAGCTTGGGGTCCGTGGGGGGGCAGTACGTC.

V and J are TRBV28 and TRBJ1-4; D is ambiguous. V was trimmed by 8 bases and J by 7 bases, leaving 26 bases between them. From germline, CDR1 is MDHEN and CDR2 SYDVKM. This CDR3 is 17 amino acids long. The CDR3 loop reads CASAPWLYTGRREKLFF. The CDR3 DNA reads as TGTGCCAGCGCTCCGTGGCTATATACGGGGAGGCGTGAAAAACTGTTTTTT.

The genes are TRBV2 and TRBJ1-1; TRBD1 is a possible D gene (6 bases). Germline V gene sequence: CDR1 SNHLY, CDR2 FYNNEI. The CDR3 is 15 amino acids. Between the trimmed V and J ends, which lost 6 bases and 0 bases, there was a span of 14 bases. CDR3 region: CASRKDSPMNTEAFF. In nucleotides, the CDR3 is TGTGCCAGCAGGAAGGACAGCCCGATGAACACTGAAGCTTTCTTT.

The chain carries TRBV3-1 (or the pseudogene TRBV3-2) and TRBJ2-5, with 7 bases lining up with TRBD2. Trimming at V came to 3 bases and at J to 4 bases, leaving 5 bases not matched to a gene. From germline, CDR1 is LGHDT and CDR2 YNNKEL (reference sequence). This CDR3 contains 14 residues. The chain's CDR3 is CASSQRWGGETQYF. The CDR3 DNA follows: TGTGCCAGCAGCCAGAGATGGGGGGGAGAGACCCAGTACTTC.

The chain has TRBV30 and TRBJ1-5; 8 positions match TRBD1. Trimming removed 0 bases from V and 6 bases from J; junction bases left unmatched: 4. The CDR3 consists of 14 residues. Germline lookup yields CDR1 GTSNPN and CDR2 SVGIG (reference sequence). The DNA for the CDR3 is TGTGCCTGGAGTGTACCCAGGGGGCGTCAGCCCCAGCATTTT. Translated: CAWSVPRGRQPQHF.

In the case of this clone: At the DNA level, this CDR3 is encoded by other sequences in the same sample as well. The V gene is TRBV18, the J gene TRBJ2-3, with 13 bases matching TRBD2. Losses at the gene ends were 3 bases for V and 4 bases for J; bases not matched to a gene: 4. Germline CDR1 reads KGHSH; CDR2 reads LQKENI. The CDR3 has 16 amino acids. CDR3 coding DNA: TGTGCCAGCTCACCCCCGGGACTAGCGGGACCAGATACGCAGTATTTT. Protein product: CASSPPGLAGPDTQYF.

The count of this clone is one. The rearrangement links TRBV25-1 to TRBJ1-2, with D uncertain. Germline V CDR1 and CDR2: MGHDK, SYGVNS. The V and J ends lost 2 bases and 8 bases respectively, with 6 bases between them. The length of the CDR3 is 11 residues. CDR3 amino acids: CASSEEWGYTF. The CDR3 DNA sequence: TGTGCCAGCAGTGAAGAGTGGGGCTACACCTTC.

CDR3 residues: CASSLISTGRNYEQYF. The CDR3 DNA sequence: TGCGCCAGCAGCTTGATCTCCACAGGGAGAAACTACGAGCAGTACTTC. The chain employs TRBV5-1 and TRBJ2-7, with a possible D match to TRBD1 (6 bases). The CDR3 runs 16 residues. CDR1 and CDR2 from the germline V gene are SGHRS and YFSETQ. Trimming removed 1 base at V and 3 bases at J, with 17 bases between.